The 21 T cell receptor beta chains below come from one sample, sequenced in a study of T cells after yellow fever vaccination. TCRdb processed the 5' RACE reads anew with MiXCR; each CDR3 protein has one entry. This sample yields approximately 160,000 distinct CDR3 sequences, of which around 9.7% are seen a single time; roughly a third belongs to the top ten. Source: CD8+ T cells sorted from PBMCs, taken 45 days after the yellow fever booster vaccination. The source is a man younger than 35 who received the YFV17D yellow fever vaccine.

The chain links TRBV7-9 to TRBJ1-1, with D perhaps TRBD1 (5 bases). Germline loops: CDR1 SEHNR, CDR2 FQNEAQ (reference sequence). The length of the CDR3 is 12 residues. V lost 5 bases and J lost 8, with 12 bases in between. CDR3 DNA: TGTGCCAGCAGCCCAGGGAACCCAGAAGCTTTCTTT. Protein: CASSPGNPEAFF.

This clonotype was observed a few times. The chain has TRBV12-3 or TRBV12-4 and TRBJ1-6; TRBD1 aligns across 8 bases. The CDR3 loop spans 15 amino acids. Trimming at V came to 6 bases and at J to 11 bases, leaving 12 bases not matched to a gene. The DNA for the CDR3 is TGTGCCAGCAGGAGTAGTGGGACAGGCGGGGCACCCCTCCACTTT. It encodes CASRSSGTGGAPLHF.

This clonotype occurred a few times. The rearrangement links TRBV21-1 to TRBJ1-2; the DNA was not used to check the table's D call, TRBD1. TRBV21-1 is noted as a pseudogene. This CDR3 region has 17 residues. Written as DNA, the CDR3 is TGTGCCAGCAGCAAAGCGGGACAGAGTACAACTAACTATGGCTACACCTTC. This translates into CASSKAGQSTTNYGYTF.

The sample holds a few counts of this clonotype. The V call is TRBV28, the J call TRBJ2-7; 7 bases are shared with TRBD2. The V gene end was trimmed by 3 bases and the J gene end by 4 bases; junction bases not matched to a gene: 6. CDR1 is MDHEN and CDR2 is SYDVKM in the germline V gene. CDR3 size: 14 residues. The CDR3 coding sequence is TGTGCCAGCAGTTTCCCCGGCGGGGGTTACGAGCAGTACGTC. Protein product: CASSFPGGGYEQYV.

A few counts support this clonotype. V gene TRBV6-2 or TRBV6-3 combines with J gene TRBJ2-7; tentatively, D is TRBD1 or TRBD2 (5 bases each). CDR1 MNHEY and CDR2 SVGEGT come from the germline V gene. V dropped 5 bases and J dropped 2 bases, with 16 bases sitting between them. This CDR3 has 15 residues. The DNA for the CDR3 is TGTGCCAGCAGTCCATCTGGGACGTTAGCCTACGAGCAGTACTTC. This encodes CASSPSGTLAYEQYF.

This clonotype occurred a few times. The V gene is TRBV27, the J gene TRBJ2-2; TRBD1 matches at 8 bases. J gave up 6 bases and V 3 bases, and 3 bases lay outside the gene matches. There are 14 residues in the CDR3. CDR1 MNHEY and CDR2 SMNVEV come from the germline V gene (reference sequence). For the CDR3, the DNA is TGTGCCAGCAGTTTGGTGACAGGGGCCGGGGAGCTGTTTTTT. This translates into CASSLVTGAGELFF.

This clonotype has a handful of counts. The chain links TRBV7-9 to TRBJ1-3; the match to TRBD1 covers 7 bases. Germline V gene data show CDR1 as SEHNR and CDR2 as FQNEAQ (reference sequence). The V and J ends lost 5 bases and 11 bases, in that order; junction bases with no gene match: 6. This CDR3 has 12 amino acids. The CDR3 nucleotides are TGTGCCAGCAGCGGTCGACAGGGAGCCATATATTTT. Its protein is CASSGRQGAIYF.

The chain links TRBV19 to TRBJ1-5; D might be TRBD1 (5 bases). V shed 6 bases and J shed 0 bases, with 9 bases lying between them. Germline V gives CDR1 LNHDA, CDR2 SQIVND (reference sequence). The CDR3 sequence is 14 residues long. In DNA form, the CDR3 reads TGTGCCAGTAGCCGGGGGAATAGCAATCAGCCCCAGCATTTT. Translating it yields CASSRGNSNQPQHF.

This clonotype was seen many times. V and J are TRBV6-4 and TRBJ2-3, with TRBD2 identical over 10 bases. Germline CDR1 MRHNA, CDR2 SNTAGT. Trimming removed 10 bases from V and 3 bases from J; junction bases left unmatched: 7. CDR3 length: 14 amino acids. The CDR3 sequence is CATSKRGGTDTQYF. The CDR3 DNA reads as TGTGCCACTTCCAAGCGGGGGGGAACAGATACGCAGTATTTT.

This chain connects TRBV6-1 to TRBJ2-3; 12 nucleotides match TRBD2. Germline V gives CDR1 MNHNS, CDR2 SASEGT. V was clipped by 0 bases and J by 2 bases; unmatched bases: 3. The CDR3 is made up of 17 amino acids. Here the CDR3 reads CASSEALAGGHTDTQYF. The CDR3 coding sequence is TGTGCCAGCAGTGAAGCACTAGCGGGGGGACACACAGATACGCAGTATTTT.

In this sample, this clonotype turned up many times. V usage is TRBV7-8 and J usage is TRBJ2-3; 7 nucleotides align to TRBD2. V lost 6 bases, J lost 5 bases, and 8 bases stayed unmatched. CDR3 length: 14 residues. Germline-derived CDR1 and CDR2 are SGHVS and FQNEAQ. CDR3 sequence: CASSFAGVLDTQYF. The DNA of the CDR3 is TGTGCCAGCAGTTTTGCGGGGGTCCTAGATACGCAGTATTTT.

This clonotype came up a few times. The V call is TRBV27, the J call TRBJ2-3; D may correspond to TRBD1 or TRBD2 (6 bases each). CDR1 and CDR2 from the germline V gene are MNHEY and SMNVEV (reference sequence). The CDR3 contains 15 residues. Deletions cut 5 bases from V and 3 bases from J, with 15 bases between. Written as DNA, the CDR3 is TGTGCCAGCAGTGCCCAAGGGGGGCGGACAGATACGCAGTATTTT. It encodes CASSAQGGRTDTQYF.

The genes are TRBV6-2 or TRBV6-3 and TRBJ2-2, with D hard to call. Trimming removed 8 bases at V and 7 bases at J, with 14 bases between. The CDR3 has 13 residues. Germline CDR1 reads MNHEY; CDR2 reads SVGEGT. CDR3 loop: CASGPSYGGELFF. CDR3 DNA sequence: TGTGCCAGCGGGCCTAGTTATGGCGGGGAGCTGTTTTTT.

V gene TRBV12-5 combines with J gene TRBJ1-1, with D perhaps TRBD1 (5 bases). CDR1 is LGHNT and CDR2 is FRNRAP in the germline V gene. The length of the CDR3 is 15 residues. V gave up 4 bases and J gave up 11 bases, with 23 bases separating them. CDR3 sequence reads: CASGSPEPTVRVAFF. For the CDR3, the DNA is TGTGCTAGTGGTTCACCTGAACCGACAGTTCGAGTTGCTTTCTTT.

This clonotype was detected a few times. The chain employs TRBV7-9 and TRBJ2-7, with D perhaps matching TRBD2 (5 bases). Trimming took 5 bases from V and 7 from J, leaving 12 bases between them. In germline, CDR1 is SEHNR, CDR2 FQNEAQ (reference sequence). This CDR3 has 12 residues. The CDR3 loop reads CASSGSTKEQYV. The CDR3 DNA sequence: TGTGCCAGCAGCGGCTCGACTAAGGAGCAGTACGTC.

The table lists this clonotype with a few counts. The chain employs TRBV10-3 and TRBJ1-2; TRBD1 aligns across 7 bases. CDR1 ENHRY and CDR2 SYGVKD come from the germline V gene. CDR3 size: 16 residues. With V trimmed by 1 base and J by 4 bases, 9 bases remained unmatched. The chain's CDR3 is CAISELNRGPGYGYTF. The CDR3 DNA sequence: TGTGCCATCAGTGAGTTAAACAGGGGCCCGGGCTATGGCTACACCTTC.

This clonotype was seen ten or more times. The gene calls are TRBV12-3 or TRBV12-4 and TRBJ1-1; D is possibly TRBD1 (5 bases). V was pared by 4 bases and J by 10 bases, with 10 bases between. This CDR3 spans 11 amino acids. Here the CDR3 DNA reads TGTGCCAGCAGTTCGGGACCAATAGCTTTCTTT. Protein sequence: CASSSGPIAFF.

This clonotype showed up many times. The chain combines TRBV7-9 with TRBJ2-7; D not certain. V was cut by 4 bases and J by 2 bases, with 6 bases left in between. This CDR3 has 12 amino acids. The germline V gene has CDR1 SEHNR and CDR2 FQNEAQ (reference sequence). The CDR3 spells CASSSTAYEQYF. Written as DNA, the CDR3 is TGTGCCAGCAGCTCGACGGCCTACGAGCAGTACTTC. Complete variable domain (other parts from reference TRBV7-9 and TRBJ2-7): DTGVSQNPRHKITKRGQNVTFRCDPISEHNRLYWYRQTLGQGPEFLTYFQNEAQLEKSRLLSDRFSAERPKGSFSTLEIQRTEQGDSAMYLCASSSTAYEQYFGPGTRLTVT.

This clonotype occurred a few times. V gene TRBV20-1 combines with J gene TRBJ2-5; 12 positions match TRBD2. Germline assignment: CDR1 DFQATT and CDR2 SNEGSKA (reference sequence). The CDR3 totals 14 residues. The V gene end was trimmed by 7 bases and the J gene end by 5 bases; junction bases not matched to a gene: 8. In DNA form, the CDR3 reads TGCAGTGAACCTAGCGGGGGGGTTTTTGAGACCCAGTACTTC. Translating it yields CSEPSGGVFETQYF.

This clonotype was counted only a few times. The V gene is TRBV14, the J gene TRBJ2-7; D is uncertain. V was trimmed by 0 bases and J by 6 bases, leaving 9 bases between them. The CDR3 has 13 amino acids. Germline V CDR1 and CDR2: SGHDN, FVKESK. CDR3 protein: CASSQESVLEQYF. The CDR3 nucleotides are TGTGCCAGCAGCCAAGAATCAGTTCTCGAGCAGTACTTC.

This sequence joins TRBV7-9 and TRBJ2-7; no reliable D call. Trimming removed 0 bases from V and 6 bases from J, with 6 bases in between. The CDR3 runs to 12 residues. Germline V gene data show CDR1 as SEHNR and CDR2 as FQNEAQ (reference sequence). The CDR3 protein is CASSLAMSEQYF. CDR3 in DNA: TGTGCCAGCAGCTTAGCGATGAGCGAGCAGTACTTC.